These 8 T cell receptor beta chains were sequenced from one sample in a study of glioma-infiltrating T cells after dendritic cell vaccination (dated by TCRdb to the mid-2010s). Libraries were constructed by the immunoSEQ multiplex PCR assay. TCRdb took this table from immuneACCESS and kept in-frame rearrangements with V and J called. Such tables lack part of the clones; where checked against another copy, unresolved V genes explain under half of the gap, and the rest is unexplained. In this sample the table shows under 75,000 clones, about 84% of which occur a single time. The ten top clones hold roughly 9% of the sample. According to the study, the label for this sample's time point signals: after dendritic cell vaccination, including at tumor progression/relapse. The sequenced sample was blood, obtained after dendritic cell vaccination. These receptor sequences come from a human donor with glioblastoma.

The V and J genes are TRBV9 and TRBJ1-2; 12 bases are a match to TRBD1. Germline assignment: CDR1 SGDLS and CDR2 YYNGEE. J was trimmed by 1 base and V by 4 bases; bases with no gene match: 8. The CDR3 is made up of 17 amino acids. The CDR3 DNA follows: TGTGCCAGCAGCACACGGGACAGGGGGCGATTTAACTATGGCTACACCTTC. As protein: CASSTRDRGRFNYGYTF.

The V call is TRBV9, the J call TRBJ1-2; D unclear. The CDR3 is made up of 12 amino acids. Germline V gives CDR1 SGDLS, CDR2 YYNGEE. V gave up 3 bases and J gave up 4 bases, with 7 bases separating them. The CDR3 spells CASSAPSYGYTF. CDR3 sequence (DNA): TGTGCCAGCAGCGCCCCGTCCTATGGCTACACCTTC.

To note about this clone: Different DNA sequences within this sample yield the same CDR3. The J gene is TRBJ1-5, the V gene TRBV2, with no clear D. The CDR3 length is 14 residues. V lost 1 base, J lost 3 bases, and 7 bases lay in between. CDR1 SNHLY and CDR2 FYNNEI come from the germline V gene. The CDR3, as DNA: TGTGCCAGCAGTGAAGGACAAACCAATCAGCCCCAGCATTTT. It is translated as CASSEGQTNQPQHF. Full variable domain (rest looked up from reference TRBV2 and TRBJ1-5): EPEVTQTPSHQVTQMGQEVILRCVPISNHLYFYWYRQILGQKVEFLVSFYNNEISEKSEIFDDQFSVERPDGSNFTLKIRSTKLEDSAMYFCASSEGQTNQPQHFGDGTRLSIL.

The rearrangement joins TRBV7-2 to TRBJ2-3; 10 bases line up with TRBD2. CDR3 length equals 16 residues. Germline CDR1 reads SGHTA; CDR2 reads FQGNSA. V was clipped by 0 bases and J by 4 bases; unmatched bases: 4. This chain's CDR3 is CASSLASSGGPDTQYF. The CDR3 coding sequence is TGTGCCAGCAGCTTAGCAAGTAGCGGGGGGCCAGATACGCAGTATTTT.

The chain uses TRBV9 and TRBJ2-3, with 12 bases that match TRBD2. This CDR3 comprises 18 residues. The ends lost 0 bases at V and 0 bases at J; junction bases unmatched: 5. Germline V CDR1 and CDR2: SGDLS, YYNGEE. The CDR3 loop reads CASSVASGGVPSTDTQYF. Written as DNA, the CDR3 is TGTGCCAGCAGCGTAGCTAGCGGGGGGGTACCTAGCACAGATACGCAGTATTTT. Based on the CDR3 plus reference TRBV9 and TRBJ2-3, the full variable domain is DSGVTQTPKHLITATGQRVTLRCSPRSGDLSVYWYQQSLDQGLQFLIQYYNGEERAKGNILERFSAQQFPDLHSELNLSSLELGDSALYFCASSVASGGVPSTDTQYFGPGTRLTVL.

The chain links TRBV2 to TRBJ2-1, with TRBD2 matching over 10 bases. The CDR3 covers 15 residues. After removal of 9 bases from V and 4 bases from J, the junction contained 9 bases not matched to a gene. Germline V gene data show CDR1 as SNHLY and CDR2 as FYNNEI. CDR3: CASGVERGGYNEQFF. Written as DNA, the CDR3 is TGTGCCAGTGGTGTCGAGCGGGGGGGGTACAATGAGCAGTTCTTC.

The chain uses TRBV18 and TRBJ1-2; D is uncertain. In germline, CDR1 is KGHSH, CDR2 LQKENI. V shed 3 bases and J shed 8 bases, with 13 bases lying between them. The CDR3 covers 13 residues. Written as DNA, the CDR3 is TGTGCCAGCTCACCCTTCTCGGGTCGGGGCTACACCTTC. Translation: CASSPFSGRGYTF.

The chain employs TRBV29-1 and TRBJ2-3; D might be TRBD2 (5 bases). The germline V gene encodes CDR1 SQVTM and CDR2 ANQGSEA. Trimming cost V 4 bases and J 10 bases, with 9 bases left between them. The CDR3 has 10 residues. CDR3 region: CSVGERSQYF. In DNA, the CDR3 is TGCAGCGTTGGGGAGAGGTCGCAGTATTTT.